The clone carrying this TCR beta chain appeared a few times. A much larger clone sits a single nucleotide away, making a read error possible. This sample is part of a study of regulatory T cells in long-lasting Graves disease. HTBI primers from iRepertoire and Arm-PCR of CDR3 regions yielded the TCR beta libraries. MiXCR, applied by TCRdb to the multiplex PCR reads, yields one record per CDR3 protein. Counted here are about 540,000 distinct CDR3 sequences, roughly 13% occurring once; the ten biggest clones make up 8.5% to 10%. Sample time point: newly diagnosed GD, antithyroid drugs for less than 3 months. The TCR library used RNA extracted from PBMCs. The CDR3 is made up of 14 amino acids. The germline V gene has CDR1 SGDLS and CDR2 YYNGEE. The V segment lost 3 bases and the J segment 5 bases; nucleotides outside the gene matches: 1. This same sample was also part of a study on T cells in Graves' hyperthyroidism and ophthalmopathy. That source notes: Most thyroid-expanded clonotypes above 0.001 were also found in blood.

This TCR derives from a man under 40 with Graves disease. The material was peripheral blood mononuclear cells (PBMCs), obtained at new diagnosis, from a patient treated with antithyroid drugs. The rearrangement uses TRBV9 and TRBJ2-1, with 11 positions matching TRBD2. The CDR3, as DNA: TGTGCCAGCAGCGCGGGACTAGCGGACAATGAGCAGTTCTTC. Translating it yields CASSAGLADNEQFF.